One and the same sample provided the 12 T cell receptor beta chains below, sequenced in a study of PD-1 blockade in classical Hodgkin lymphoma. Patients all relapsed after autologous stem cell transplantation, and there was variation in brentuximab vedotin exposure. Assay: immunoSEQ multiplex PCR; the TCRdb copy retains only in-frame clones and omits some. Of some 39,000 clones in the sample, around nine tenths were seen once. Sequencing used peripheral blood mononuclear cells (PBMCs), obtained at baseline. The receptors originated from a human donor with classical Hodgkin lymphoma.

This clone was seen once. The V call is TRBV15, the J call TRBJ1-1; D remains ambiguous. Looked up from germline, CDR1 is LNHNV and CDR2 is YYDKDF (reference sequence). The germline V and J ends were trimmed by 1 base and 1 base, with 7 bases remaining between them. The CDR3 loop spans 14 amino acids. The CDR3 region has the DNA TGTGCCACCAGCAGAGTGGAGCAGAACACTGAAGCTTTCTTT. Encoded protein: CATSRVEQNTEAFF.

The chain combines TRBV7-2 with TRBJ1-5, with 8 bases lining up with TRBD1. CDR1 and CDR2 from the germline V gene are SGHTA and FQGNSA. This CDR3 has 16 amino acids. With V trimmed by 5 bases and J by 7 bases, 13 bases remained unmatched. The CDR3 DNA is TGTGCCAGCAGCCCATCGCCCCAGGGGGCGGGACAGCCCCAGCATTTT. Protein sequence: CASSPSPQGAGQPQHF. The full variable domain, its missing parts supplied by reference TRBV7-2 and TRBJ1-5, is GAGVSQSPSNKVTEKGKDVELRCDPISGHTALYWYRQSLGQGLEFLIYFQGNSAPDKSGLPSDRFSAERTGGSVSTLTIQRTQQEDSAVYLCASSPSPQGAGQPQHFGDGTRLSIL.

This clone was observed once. V and J are TRBV4-3 and TRBJ1-2, with 10 bases lining up with TRBD1. The CDR3 covers 16 residues. Looked up from germline, CDR1 is LGHNA and CDR2 is YSLEER. Losses at the gene ends were 1 base for V and 4 bases for J; bases not matched to a gene: 6. This CDR3 reads CASSQGGQGVTYGYTF. CDR3 nucleotide sequence: TGCGCCAGCAGCCAAGGAGGACAGGGGGTTACCTATGGCTACACCTTC.

The gene calls are TRBV6-4 and TRBJ2-3, with TRBD1 as a possible D gene (8 bases). The CDR3 spans 16 residues. V lost 0 bases and J 3 bases, leaving 13 bases between the germline ends. Germline V gene data show CDR1 as MRHNA and CDR2 as SNTAGT. CDR3 sequence (DNA): TGTGCCAGCAGTGACTCAGAACAGGGGGGGACAGATACGCAGTATTTT. Translation: CASSDSEQGGTDTQYF.

V usage is TRBV2 and J usage is TRBJ2-2; 9 positions agree with TRBD2. V lost 4 bases and J lost 7; bases outside the gene matches: 10. Germline lookup yields CDR1 SNHLY and CDR2 FYNNEI. The CDR3 is made up of 16 amino acids. This chain's CDR3 is CASSVGLAGRVGELFF. CDR3 bases: TGTGCCAGCAGTGTGGGTCTAGCGGGACGGGTCGGGGAGCTGTTTTTT. Full variable domain (remainder filled in from reference TRBV2 and TRBJ2-2): EPEVTQTPSHQVTQMGQEVILRCVPISNHLYFYWYRQILGQKVEFLVSFYNNEISEKSEIFDDQFSVERPDGSNFTLKIRSTKLEDSAMYFCASSVGLAGRVGELFFGEGSRLTVL.

The chain carries TRBV27 and TRBJ2-4, with TRBD1 identical over 9 bases. Germline V gene lookup returns CDR1 MNHEY and CDR2 SMNVEV (reference sequence). After removal of 6 bases from V and 5 bases from J, the junction contained 8 bases not matched to a gene. There are 15 residues in the CDR3. The CDR3, as DNA: TGTGCCAGCAGGCATACGGGACAGGGTCAAAACATTCAGTACTTC. This encodes CASRHTGQGQNIQYF.

This sequence joins TRBV5-4 and TRBJ2-2, with 10 positions matching TRBD2. The V and J ends lost 5 bases and 7 bases, in that order; junction bases with no gene match: 11. The CDR3 is 16 residues long. Per germline, CDR1 SGHNT and CDR2 YYREEE (reference sequence). CDR3 in amino acids: CASRPAGGGQDGELFF. The CDR3 coding sequence is TGTGCCAGCAGGCCAGCGGGAGGGGGCCAGGACGGGGAGCTGTTTTTT.

The CDR3 nucleotides are TGTGCCAGCCACGGGAATGAGCAGTTCTTC. Protein product: CASHGNEQFF. The chain employs TRBV2 and TRBJ2-1; no clear D. The V gene's germline CDR1 is SNHLY and CDR2 FYNNEI. The CDR3 runs to 10 residues. V was shortened by 8 bases and J by 7 bases, with 6 bases between the two germline ends.

V and J are TRBV27 and TRBJ2-5; D is unclear. The germline V and J ends were trimmed by 3 bases and 2 bases, with 7 bases remaining between them. CDR1 MNHEY and CDR2 SMNVEV come from the germline V gene (reference sequence). The CDR3 loop spans 13 amino acids. CDR3 amino acids: CASSFSEQETQYF. CDR3 DNA: TGTGCCAGCAGTTTCTCGGAGCAAGAGACCCAGTACTTC.

This sequence joins TRBV2 and TRBJ2-7, with D perhaps assigned TRBD1 or TRBD2 (5 bases each). Germline CDR1 is SNHLY and CDR2 is FYNNEI. The CDR3 is 13 residues long. Trimming pared 4 bases from V and 5 bases from J, leaving 12 bases between. CDR3 DNA: TGTGCCAGCAGTGTAAGGGACGGGAACGAGCAGTACTTC. This gives the protein CASSVRDGNEQYF.

The CDR3 coding sequence is TGTGCCAGTAGTATTCGGGACAGGGCGATTTCAACTAATGAAAAACTGTTTTTT. Translation: CASSIRDRAISTNEKLFF. This chain connects TRBV19 to TRBJ1-4; 9 nucleotides line up with TRBD1. With V trimmed by 3 bases and J by 0 bases, 8 bases remained unmatched. This CDR3 region has 18 residues. The germline V gene has CDR1 LNHDA and CDR2 SQIVND (reference sequence).

The chain combines TRBV6-6 with TRBJ1-1; D not resolved. This CDR3 comprises 11 residues. The germline gives CDR1 MNHNY, CDR2 SVGAGI (reference sequence). V was clipped by 8 bases and J by 8 bases, with 12 bases between them. CDR3 loop: CASGETSEAFF. The CDR3 region has the DNA TGTGCCAGCGGTGAAACCTCCGAAGCTTTCTTT.